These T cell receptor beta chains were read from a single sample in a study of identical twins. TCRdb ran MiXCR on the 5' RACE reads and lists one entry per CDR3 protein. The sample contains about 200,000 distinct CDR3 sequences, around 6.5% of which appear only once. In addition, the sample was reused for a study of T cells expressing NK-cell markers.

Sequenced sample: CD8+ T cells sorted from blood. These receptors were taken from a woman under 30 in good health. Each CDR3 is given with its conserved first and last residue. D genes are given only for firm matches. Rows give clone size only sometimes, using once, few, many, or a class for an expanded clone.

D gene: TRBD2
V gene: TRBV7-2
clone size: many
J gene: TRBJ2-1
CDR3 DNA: TGTGCCAGCAGCCTAAGCGGGGGGTTGCGGATTGAGCAGTTCTTC
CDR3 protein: CASSLSGGLRIEQFF

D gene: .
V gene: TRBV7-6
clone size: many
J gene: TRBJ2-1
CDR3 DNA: TGTGCCAGCAGCCCAGCAAGGACTACAGGAAATGAGCAGTTCTTC
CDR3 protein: CASSPARTTGNEQFF

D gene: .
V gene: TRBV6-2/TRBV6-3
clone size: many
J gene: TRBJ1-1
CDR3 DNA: TGTGCCAGCAGCCCCCGAGCGATGAACACTGAAGCTTTCTTT
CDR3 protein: CASSPRAMNTEAFF

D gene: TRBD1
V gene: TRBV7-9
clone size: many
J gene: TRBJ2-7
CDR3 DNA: TGTGCCAGCAGCCTCGGGACAGGCATCCACGAGCAGTACTTC
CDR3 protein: CASSLGTGIHEQYF

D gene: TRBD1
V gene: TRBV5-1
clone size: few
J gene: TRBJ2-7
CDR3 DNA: TGCGCCAGCAGCCCCTGGACAGGTACGGCGTCAGAGCAGTACTTC
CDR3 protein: CASSPWTGTASEQYF

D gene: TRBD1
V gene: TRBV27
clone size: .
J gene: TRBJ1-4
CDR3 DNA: TGTGCCAGCAGTCCCTGGACAGGTCGGAATGAAAAACTGTTTTTT
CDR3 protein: CASSPWTGRNEKLFF

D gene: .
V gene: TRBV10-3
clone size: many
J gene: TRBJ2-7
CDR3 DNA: TGTGCCATCACTGTAGGGGACGAGCAGTACTTC
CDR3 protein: CAITVGDEQYF

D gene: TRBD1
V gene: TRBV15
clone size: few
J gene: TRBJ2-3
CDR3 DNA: TGTGCCACCAGCAGAGGGGACAGCCCGCAAGATACGCAGTATTTT
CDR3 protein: CATSRGDSPQDTQYF

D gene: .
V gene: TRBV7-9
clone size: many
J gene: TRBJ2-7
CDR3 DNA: TGTGCCAGCAGCCCCACCTTCGAAGCGGGCGCTCCCTACGAGCAGTACTTC
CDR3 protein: CASSPTFEAGAPYEQYF

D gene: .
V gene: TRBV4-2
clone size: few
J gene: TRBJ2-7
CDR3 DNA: TGTGCCAGCAGCCAAGATGCGGCGGGGAGGTACTCCGAGCAGTACTTC
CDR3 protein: CASSQDAAGRYSEQYF

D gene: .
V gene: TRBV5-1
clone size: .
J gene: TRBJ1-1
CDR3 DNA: TGCGCCAGCAGCTTGTGGGCGGCGAACACTGAAGCTTTCTTT
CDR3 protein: CASSLWAANTEAFF

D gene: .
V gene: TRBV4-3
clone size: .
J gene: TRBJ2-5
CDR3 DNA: TGCGCCAGCAGCCAAGAGGGGCAGGCTGGGGTTCAAGAGACCCAGTACTTC
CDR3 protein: CASSQEGQAGVQETQYF

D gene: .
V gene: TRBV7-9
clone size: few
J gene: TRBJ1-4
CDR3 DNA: TGTGCCAGCAGGACCGCAACTAATGAAAAACTGTTTTTT
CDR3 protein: CASRTATNEKLFF

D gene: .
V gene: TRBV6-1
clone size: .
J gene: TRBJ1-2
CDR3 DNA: TGTGCCAGCAGACCCGGGACGGGACTCCAGAGGAACTATGGCTACACCTTC
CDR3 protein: CASRPGTGLQRNYGYTF

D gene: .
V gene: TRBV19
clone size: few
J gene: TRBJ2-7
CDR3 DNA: TGTGCCAGTAGTCCCCTAGAGTCCCACGAGCAGTACTTC
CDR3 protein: CASSPLESHEQYF

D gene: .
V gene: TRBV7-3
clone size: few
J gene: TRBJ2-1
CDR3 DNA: TGTGCCAGCAGCTTAGTCCCCGAGAAGCCTAATGAGCAGTTCTTC
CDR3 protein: CASSLVPEKPNEQFF

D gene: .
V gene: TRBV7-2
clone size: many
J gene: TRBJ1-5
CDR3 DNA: TGTGCCAGCAGCTTTCTCAATCAGCCCCAGCATTTT
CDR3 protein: CASSFLNQPQHF

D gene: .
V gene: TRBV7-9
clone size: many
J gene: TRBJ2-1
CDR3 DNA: TGTGCCAGCAGTTCAGCCTCAAATGAGCAGTTCTTC
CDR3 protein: CASSSASNEQFF

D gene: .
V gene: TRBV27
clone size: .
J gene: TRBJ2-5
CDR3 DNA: TGTGCCATCAGTCCCCTAGGTTCGCGGGTGATAGAGACCCAGTACTTC
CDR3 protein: CAISPLGSRVIETQYF

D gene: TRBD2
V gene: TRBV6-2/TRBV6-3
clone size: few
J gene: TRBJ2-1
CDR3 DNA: TGTGCCAGCAACCGACTAGCGGGGATCTTTGAGCAGTTCTTC
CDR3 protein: CASNRLAGIFEQFF

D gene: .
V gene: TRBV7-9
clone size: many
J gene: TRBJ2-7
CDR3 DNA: TGTGCCAGCAGCTTAGAGAGCTCCTACGAGCAGTACTTC
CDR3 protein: CASSLESSYEQYF

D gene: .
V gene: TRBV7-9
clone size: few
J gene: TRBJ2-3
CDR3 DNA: TGTGCCAGCAGCTTTGGCACTAGCACAGATACGCAGTATTTT
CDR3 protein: CASSFGTSTDTQYF

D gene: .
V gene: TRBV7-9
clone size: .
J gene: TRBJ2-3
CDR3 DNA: TGTGCCAGCAGCCCCTCTAGCTTTAGCACAGATACGCAGTATTTT
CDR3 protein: CASSPSSFSTDTQYF

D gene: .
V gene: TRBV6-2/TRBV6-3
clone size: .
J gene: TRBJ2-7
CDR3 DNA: TGTGCCAGCAGCCCGGATCCCCACGAGCAGTACTTC
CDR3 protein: CASSPDPHEQYF

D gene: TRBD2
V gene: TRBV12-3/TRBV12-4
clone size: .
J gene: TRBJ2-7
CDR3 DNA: TGTGCCAGCTGCGGGGGTCTCAACTACGAGCAGTACTTC
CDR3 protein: CASCGGLNYEQYF

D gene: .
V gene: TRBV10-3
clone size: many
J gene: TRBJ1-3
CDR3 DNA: TGTGCCATCAGTGAGTCTCTTGTACCCGGAAACACCATATATTTT
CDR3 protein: CAISESLVPGNTIYF

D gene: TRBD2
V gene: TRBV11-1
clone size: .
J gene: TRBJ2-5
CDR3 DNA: TGTGCCAGCAGCCCTCCGCCGGGACTAGCGGGAGGGCCCAAGGACGAGACCCAGTACTTC
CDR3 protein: CASSPPPGLAGGPKDETQYF

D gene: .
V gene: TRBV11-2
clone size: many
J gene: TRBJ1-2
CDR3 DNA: TGTGCCAGCAGCTTAATAGCATCTCCCATTCCTAACTATGGCTACACCTTC
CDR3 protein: CASSLIASPIPNYGYTF

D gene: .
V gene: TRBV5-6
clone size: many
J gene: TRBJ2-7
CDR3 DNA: TGTGCCAGCAGCTTGGAGAGTTCGGCACTAGCGTACTTC
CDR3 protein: CASSLESSALAYF

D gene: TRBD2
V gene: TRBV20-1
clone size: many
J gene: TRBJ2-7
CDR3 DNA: TGCAGTGCTAGAGATTTTCGGGGGGGTCACTCCTACGAGCAGTACTTC
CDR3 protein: CSARDFRGGHSYEQYF

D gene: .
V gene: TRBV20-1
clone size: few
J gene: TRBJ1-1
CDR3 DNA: TGCAGTGCTAGAGATCTAAGTTCGGAGGGGATGACATTT
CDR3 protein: CSARDLSSEGMTF

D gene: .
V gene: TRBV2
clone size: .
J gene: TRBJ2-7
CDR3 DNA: TGTGCCAGCAATGAAGGGGGGCGCTGGGCTGAGGAGCAGTACTTC
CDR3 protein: CASNEGGRWAEEQYF

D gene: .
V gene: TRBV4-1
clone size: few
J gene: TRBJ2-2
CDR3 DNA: TGCGCCAGCAGCCAGGCTCAGCCCGGGGAGCTGTTTTTT
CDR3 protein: CASSQAQPGELFF

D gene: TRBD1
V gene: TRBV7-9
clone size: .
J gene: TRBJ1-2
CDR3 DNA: TGTGCCAGCAGCTTAGAGGGGACAGACTATGGCTACACCTTC
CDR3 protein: CASSLEGTDYGYTF